These 19 T cell receptor beta chains were all obtained from the same sample, sequenced in a study of T-cell reconstitution after alpha-beta-depleted transplantation in children. Unique molecular identifiers were used to barcode this TCRbeta library. TCRdb called the PCR reads again in MiXCR, with one record for every CDR3 protein. The data contain about 50,000 distinct CDR3 sequences, approximately 6% of them singletons. This specimen consisted of PBMCs, mostly from graft donor cells, obtained 60 days after TCRalphabeta/CD19-depleted stem cell transplant. The origin of the receptors is a female patient between 2 and 10 years old who had a stem cell transplant for aplastic anemia, so the T cells may come from the graft donor.

This clonotype showed up many times. The CDR3 sequence is CASLPQAGAYEQYF. The DNA of the CDR3 is TGTGCCAGCCTCCCCCAGGCTGGGGCGTACGAGCAGTACTTC. This chain uses TRBV5-5 with TRBJ2-7, with TRBD1 as a possible D gene (5 bases). Trimming took 7 bases from V and 4 from J, leaving 18 bases between them. The CDR3 runs to 14 residues. The germline V gene has CDR1 SGHKS and CDR2 YYEKEE (reference sequence). Filled out from reference TRBV5-5 and TRBJ2-7, the complete variable domain reads DAGVTQSPTHLIKTRGQQVTLRCSPISGHKSVSWYQQVLGQGPQFIFQYYEKEERGRGNFPDRFSARQFPNYSSELNVNALLLGDSALYLCASLPQAGAYEQYFGPGTRLTVT.

This clonotype was detected ten times or more. The chain joins TRBV7-8 to TRBJ2-5; D perhaps matches TRBD2 (6 bases). The CDR3 covers 16 residues. V dropped 6 bases and J dropped 1 base, with 18 bases sitting between them. Germline loops: CDR1 SGHVS, CDR2 FQNEAQ. DNA of the CDR3: TGTGCCAGCAGTACAACCCACGGAGGGATCCAAGAGACCCAGTACTTC. It yields the protein CASSTTHGGIQETQYF.

The chain has TRBV20-1 and TRBJ1-5; TRBD1 aligns across 9 bases. The germline V gene encodes CDR1 DFQATT and CDR2 SNEGSKA (reference sequence). CDR3 length equals 15 residues. The junction had 13 bases not matched to a gene; V was cut back by 6 bases and J by 7 bases. The CDR3 nucleotides are TGCAGTGCAATCGCCGGGACAGGGCGAGAGCAGCCCCAGCATTTT. It is translated as CSAIAGTGREQPQHF.

This clonotype was seen many times. The rearrangement links TRBV5-1 to TRBJ2-7; 10 bases are shared with TRBD2. Germline CDR1 reads SGHRS; CDR2 reads YFSETQ. The V segment lost 5 bases and the J segment 3 bases; nucleotides outside the gene matches: 5. The length of the CDR3 is 14 residues. CDR3 DNA sequence: TGCGCCAGCAGGGAGAGCGGGGGGGGCTACGAGCAGTACTTC. Encoded protein: CASRESGGGYEQYF.

This clonotype was recorded many times. The gene calls are TRBV6-4 and TRBJ1-5; no clear D gene. Germline V gene sequence: CDR1 MRHNA, CDR2 SNTAGT. Deletions cut 0 bases from V and 9 bases from J, with 12 bases between. This CDR3 spans 14 amino acids. The CDR3 nucleotides are TGTGCCAGCAGTGACTCCAGCCAATCTCGGCCCCAGCATTTT. Its protein product is CASSDSSQSRPQHF.

This clonotype has at least ten counts. The chain uses TRBV24-1 and TRBJ1-5; tentatively, D is TRBD1 (5 bases). CDR1 KGHDR and CDR2 SFDVKD come from the germline V gene. This CDR3 is 14 amino acids long. V lost 5 bases and J lost 6, with 13 bases in between. The CDR3 protein is CATSVGGASQPQHF. The DNA for the CDR3 is TGTGCCACCAGTGTAGGCGGGGCAAGTCAGCCCCAGCATTTT.

This clonotype was counted at least ten times. The J gene is TRBJ1-5, the V gene TRBV20-1; no clear D. V dropped 0 bases and J dropped 3 bases, with 9 bases sitting between them. Germline V gives CDR1 DFQATT, CDR2 SNEGSKA (reference sequence). The CDR3 totals 14 residues. The DNA for the CDR3 is TGCAGTGCTAGAGATCGCCGGTCCAATCAGCCCCAGCATTTT. Translated: CSARDRRSNQPQHF.

Ten or more counts support this clonotype. V gene TRBV4-2 combines with J gene TRBJ2-7; 9 bases line up with TRBD1. J gave up 7 bases and V 2 bases, and 9 bases lay outside the gene matches. CDR3 length: 15 residues. The germline V gene has CDR1 LGHNA and CDR2 YNFKEQ. Here the CDR3 DNA reads TGTGCCAGCAGCCAAAGCGGGACAGGGATTAGAGAGCAGTACTTC. Protein: CASSQSGTGIREQYF.

This clonotype has ten or more counts. This chain joins TRBV12-3 or TRBV12-4 and TRBJ2-4, with D maybe TRBD1 (6 bases). The CDR3 has 14 amino acids. V lost 5 bases, J lost 1 base, and 9 bases lay in between. CDR3 region: CASSERGAKNIQYF. CDR3 in DNA: TGTGCCAGCAGTGAAAGGGGGGCCAAAAACATTCAGTACTTC.

The chain joins TRBV2 to TRBJ2-7; perhaps TRBD1 as D (6 bases). The CDR3 loop spans 15 amino acids. V lost 5 bases, J lost 0 bases, and 14 bases lay in between. Per the germline V gene, CDR1 is SNHLY and CDR2 is FYNNEI. The CDR3 DNA is TGTGCCAGCAGTTCCGACAGGACTCGCTCCTACGAGCAGTACTTC. Encoded protein: CASSSDRTRSYEQYF.

This clonotype was counted many times. The chain is built from TRBV25-1 and TRBJ2-5; D tentatively fits TRBD1 or TRBD2 (5 bases each). CDR1 is MGHDK, CDR2 SYGVNS, per germline. V was clipped by 4 bases and J by 8 bases, with 14 bases between them. The CDR3 sequence is 13 residues long. The CDR3 DNA is TGTGCCAGCAGTGCCAGGACTGGGGGAACCCAGTACTTC. Translation: CASSARTGGTQYF.

In its sample, this clonotype was seen many times. The V call is TRBV6-2 or TRBV6-3, the J call TRBJ2-5; D is uncertain. The V gene's germline CDR1 is MNHEY and CDR2 SVGEGT. Trimming took 5 bases from V and 0 from J, leaving 10 bases between them. This CDR3 comprises 14 residues. CDR3 DNA: TGTGCCAGCAGTCTCCATTCGGACCAAGAGACCCAGTACTTC. Its protein is CASSLHSDQETQYF.

This clonotype was recorded many times. V gene TRBV5-4 combines with J gene TRBJ1-2; D unclear. Trimming shortened V by 2 bases and J by 7 bases, and 21 bases separated the two germline ends. The germline CDR1 and CDR2 sequences are SGHNT and YYREEE (reference sequence). This CDR3 spans 16 amino acids. The CDR3 protein is CASSLGGLKKRSGYTF. The CDR3 DNA reads as TGTGCCAGCAGCTTAGGAGGGCTGAAGAAACGGAGTGGCTACACCTTC.

This clonotype was seen repeatedly, ten times or more. The chain has TRBV10-3 and TRBJ1-1; D is uncertain. Germline values: CDR1 ENHRY, CDR2 SYGVKD. V was clipped by 0 bases and J by 2 bases, with 10 bases between them. The CDR3 has 15 residues. CDR3 loop: CAISESAGHNTEAFF. CDR3 coding DNA: TGTGCCATCAGTGAGTCGGCGGGCCATAACACTGAAGCTTTCTTT.

This clonotype was recorded at least ten times. The chain joins TRBV2 to TRBJ2-1, with D possibly TRBD2 on 6 matching bases. The V end was cut by 6 bases, the J end by 8 bases, with 20 bases between. CDR3 length equals 15 residues. The germline gives CDR1 SNHLY, CDR2 FYNNEI. DNA for the CDR3: TGTGCCAGCAGCGTCACAGGTGTCCGGAGGGATGAGCAGTTCTTC. It encodes CASSVTGVRRDEQFF.

This clonotype has ten or more counts. This sequence joins TRBV6-6 and TRBJ2-3, with D unclear. Germline lookup yields CDR1 MNHNY and CDR2 SVGAGI (reference sequence). This CDR3 comprises 12 residues. The V end lost 6 bases, the J end lost 4 bases, and 8 bases lay between the germline ends. The CDR3 here is CASSRFPDTQYF. In DNA form, the CDR3 reads TGTGCCAGCAGCCGATTCCCAGATACGCAGTATTTT.

This clonotype turned up a few times. The chain combines TRBV12-3 or TRBV12-4 with TRBJ2-7, with D possibly being TRBD2 (7 bases). V was cut by 1 base and J by 4 bases, with 17 bases left in between. This CDR3 region has 16 residues. The CDR3: CASSLGEGRGGYEQYF. The DNA of the CDR3 is TGTGCCAGCAGTTTAGGGGAGGGCAGGGGAGGGTACGAGCAGTACTTC.

This clonotype was detected ten times or more. The chain joins TRBV7-9 to TRBJ1-2; D is undetermined. Trimming left V 3 bases short and J 0 bases short, with 11 bases between. Germline V lookup: CDR1 SEHNR, CDR2 FQNEAQ (reference sequence). There are 15 residues in the CDR3. The CDR3 region has the DNA TGTGCCAGCAGCTTTCCGAAGGCCGCTAACTATGGCTACACCTTC. Residues: CASSFPKAANYGYTF.

This clonotype turned up a few times. The gene calls are TRBV6-1 and TRBJ2-3; TRBD2 matches at 13 bases. V shed 2 bases and J 4 bases; nucleotides not matched to a gene: 3. The CDR3 totals 16 residues. In germline, CDR1 is MNHNS, CDR2 SASEGT. The CDR3 is CASSERLAGGSDTQYF. CDR3 nucleotide sequence: TGTGCCAGCAGTGAAAGACTAGCGGGGGGTTCAGATACGCAGTATTTT.